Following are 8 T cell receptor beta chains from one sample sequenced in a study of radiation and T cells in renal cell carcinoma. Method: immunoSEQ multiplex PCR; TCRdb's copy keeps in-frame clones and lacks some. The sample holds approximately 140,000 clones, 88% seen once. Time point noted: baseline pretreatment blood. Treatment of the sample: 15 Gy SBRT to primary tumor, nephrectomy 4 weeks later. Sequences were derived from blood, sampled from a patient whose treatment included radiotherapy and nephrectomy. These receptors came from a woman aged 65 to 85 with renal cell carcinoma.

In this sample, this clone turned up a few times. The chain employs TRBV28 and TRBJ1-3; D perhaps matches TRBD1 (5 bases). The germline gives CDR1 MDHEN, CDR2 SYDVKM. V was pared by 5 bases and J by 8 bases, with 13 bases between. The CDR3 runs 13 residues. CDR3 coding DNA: TGTGCCAGCAGTCTGAAGGGGTATGACACCATATATTTT. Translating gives CASSLKGYDTIYF.

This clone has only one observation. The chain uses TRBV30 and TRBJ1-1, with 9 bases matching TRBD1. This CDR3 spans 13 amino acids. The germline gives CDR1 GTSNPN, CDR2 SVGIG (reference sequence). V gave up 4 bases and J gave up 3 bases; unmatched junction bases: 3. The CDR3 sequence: CAWNRGPDTEAFF. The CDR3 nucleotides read TGTGCCTGGAACAGGGGGCCTGACACTGAAGCTTTCTTT.

Here the CDR3 DNA reads TGCGCCAGCAAGCAAAGCCTTAACACCGGGGAGCTGTTTTTT. It yields the protein CASKQSLNTGELFF. The V call is TRBV10-2, the J call TRBJ2-2; D unclear. The CDR3 has 14 residues. Germline CDR1 and CDR2: WSHSY and SAAADI. Trimming stripped 7 bases from V and 2 bases from J, with 11 bases between.

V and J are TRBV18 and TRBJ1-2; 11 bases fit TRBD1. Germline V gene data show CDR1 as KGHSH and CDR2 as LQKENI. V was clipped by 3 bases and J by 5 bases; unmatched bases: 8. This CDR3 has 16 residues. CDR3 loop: CASSPLGTGGDYGYTF. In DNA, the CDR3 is TGTGCCAGCTCACCCCTGGGGACAGGGGGGGATTATGGCTACACCTTC.

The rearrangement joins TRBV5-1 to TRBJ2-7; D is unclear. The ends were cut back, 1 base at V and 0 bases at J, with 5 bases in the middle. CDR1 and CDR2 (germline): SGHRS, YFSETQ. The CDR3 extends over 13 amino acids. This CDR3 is CASSLPSSYEQYF. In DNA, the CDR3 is TGCGCCAGCAGCTTGCCGAGCTCCTACGAGCAGTACTTC.

DNA of the CDR3: TGTGCCAGCAGCCTTACCCGGCGGTGGGGCACTGAAGCTTTCTTT. Protein: CASSLTRRWGTEAFF. The rearrangement links TRBV6-6 to TRBJ1-1; D not resolved. With 6 bases removed from V and 4 bases from J, the gap between germline ends came to 18 bases. The CDR3 has 15 residues. Looked up from germline, CDR1 is MNHNY and CDR2 is SVGAGI (reference sequence).

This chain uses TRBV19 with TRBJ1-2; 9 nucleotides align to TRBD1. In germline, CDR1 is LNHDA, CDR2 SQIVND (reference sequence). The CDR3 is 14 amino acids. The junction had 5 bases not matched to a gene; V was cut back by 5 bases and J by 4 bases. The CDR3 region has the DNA TGTGCCAGTAGTGCCGGGACAGGGCTCTATGGCTACACCTTC. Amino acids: CASSAGTGLYGYTF.

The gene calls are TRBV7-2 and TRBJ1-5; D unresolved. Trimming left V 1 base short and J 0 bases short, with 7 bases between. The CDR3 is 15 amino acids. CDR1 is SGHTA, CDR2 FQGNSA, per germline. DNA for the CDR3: TGTGCCAGCAGCTTAGGTCAGATTAGCAATCAGCCCCAGCATTTT. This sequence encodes CASSLGQISNQPQHF.